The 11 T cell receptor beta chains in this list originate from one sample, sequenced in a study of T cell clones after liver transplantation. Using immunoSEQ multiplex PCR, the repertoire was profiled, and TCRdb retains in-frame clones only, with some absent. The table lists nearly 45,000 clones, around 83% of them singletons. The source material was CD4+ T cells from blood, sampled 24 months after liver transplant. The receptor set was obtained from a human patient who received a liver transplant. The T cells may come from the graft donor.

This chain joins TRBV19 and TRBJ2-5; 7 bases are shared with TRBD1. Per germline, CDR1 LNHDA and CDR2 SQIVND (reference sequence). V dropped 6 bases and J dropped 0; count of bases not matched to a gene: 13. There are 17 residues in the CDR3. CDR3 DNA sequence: TGTGCCAGTAGCCCCGTTCCCGGGACAGAGTACCAAGAGACCCAGTACTTC. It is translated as CASSPVPGTEYQETQYF. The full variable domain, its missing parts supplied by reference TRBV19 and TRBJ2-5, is DGGITQSPKYLFRKEGQNVTLSCEQNLNHDAMYWYRQDPGQGLRLIYYSQIVNDFQKGDIAEGYSVSREKKESFPLTVTSAQKNPTAFYLCASSPVPGTEYQETQYFGPGTRLLVL.

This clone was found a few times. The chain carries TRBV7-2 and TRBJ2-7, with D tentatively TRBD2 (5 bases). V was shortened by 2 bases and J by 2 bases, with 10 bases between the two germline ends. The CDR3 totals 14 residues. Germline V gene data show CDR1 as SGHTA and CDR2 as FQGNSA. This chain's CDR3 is CASSLKAVTYEQYF. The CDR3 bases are TGTGCCAGCAGCTTAAAAGCGGTTACCTACGAGCAGTACTTC.

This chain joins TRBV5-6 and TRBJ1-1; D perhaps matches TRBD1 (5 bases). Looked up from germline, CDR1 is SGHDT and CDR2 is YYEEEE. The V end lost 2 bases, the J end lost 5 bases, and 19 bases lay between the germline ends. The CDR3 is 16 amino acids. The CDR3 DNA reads TGTGCCAGCAGCTTTAGGGCACTTGGGGGAAAAACTGAAGCTTTCTTT. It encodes CASSFRALGGKTEAFF.

The CDR3 nucleotides are TGTGCCAGCAGCCCCAAAGTAAGAATTGACCATGAGCAGTTCTTC. It is translated as CASSPKVRIDHEQFF. The genes are TRBV7-9 and TRBJ2-1; D not resolved. Looked up from germline, CDR1 is SEHNR and CDR2 is FQNEAQ (reference sequence). There are 15 residues in the CDR3. Trimming cost V 5 bases and J 8 bases, with 19 bases left between them.

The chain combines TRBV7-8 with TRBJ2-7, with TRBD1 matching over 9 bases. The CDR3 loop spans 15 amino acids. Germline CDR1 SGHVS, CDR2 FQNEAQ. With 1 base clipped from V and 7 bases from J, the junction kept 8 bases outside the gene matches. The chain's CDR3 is CASSLVLGGQGEQYF. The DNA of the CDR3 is TGTGCCAGCAGCTTAGTCCTTGGAGGACAGGGGGAGCAGTACTTC.

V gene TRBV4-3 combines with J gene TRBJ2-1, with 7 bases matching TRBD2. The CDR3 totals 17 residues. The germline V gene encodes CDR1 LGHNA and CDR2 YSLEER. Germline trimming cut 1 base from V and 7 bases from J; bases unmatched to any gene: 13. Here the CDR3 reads CASSQGFDPWEGNEQFF. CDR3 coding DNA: TGCGCCAGCAGCCAAGGTTTCGACCCTTGGGAGGGTAATGAGCAGTTCTTC.

The CDR3, as DNA: TGTGCCAGCAGCCTGAATAGCGGGGCGGGCGAGCAGTACTTC. This codes for CASSLNSGAGEQYF. The chain joins TRBV6-6 to TRBJ2-7, with 8 bases matching TRBD2. CDR1 MNHNY and CDR2 SVGAGI come from the germline V gene (reference sequence). Trimming took 6 bases from V and 6 from J; bases not matched to a gene: 10. This CDR3 comprises 14 residues.

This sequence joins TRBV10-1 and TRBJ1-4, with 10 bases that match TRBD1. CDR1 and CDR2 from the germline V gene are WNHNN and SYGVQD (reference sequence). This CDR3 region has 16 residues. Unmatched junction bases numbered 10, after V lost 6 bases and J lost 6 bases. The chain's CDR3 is CASSTGTGVAHEKLFF. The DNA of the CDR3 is TGCGCCAGCAGCACCGGGACAGGGGTCGCCCATGAAAAACTGTTTTTT.

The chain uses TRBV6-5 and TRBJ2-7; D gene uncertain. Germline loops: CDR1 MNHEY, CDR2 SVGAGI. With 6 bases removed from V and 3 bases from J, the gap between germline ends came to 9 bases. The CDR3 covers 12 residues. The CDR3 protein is CASSRAVYEQYF. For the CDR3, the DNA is TGTGCCAGCAGCCGAGCAGTCTACGAGCAGTACTTC.

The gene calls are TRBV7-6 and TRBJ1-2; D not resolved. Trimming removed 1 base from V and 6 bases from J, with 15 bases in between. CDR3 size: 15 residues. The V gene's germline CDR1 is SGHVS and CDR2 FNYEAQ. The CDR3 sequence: CASSLGIATTHGYTF. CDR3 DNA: TGTGCCAGCAGCTTAGGGATCGCTACAACTCATGGCTACACCTTC.

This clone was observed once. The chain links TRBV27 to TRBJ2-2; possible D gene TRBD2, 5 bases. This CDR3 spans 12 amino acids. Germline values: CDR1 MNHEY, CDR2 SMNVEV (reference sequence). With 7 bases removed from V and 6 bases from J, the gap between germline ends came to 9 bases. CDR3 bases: TGTGCCAGCATGTCGGAGGCCGGGGAGCTGTTTTTT. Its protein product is CASMSEAGELFF.